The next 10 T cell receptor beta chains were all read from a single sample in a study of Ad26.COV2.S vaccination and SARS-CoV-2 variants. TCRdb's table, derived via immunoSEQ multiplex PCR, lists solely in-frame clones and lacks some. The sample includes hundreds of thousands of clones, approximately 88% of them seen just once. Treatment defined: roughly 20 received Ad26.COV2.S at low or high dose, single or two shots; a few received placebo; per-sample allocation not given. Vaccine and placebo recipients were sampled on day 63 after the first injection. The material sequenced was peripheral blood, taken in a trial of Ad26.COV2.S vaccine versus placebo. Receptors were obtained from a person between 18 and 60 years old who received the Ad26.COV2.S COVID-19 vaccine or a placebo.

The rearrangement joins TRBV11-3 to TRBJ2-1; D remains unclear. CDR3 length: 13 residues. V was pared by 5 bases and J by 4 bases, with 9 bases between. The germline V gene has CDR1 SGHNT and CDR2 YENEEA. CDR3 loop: CASSRAGYNEQFF. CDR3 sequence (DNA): TGTGCCAGCAGCCGGGCAGGTTACAATGAGCAGTTCTTC.

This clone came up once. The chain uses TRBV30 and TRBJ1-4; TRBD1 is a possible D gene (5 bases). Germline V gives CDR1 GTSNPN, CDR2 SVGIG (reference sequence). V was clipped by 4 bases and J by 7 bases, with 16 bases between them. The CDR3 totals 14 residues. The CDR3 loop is CAWTPGGRGEKLFF. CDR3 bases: TGTGCCTGGACCCCGGGGGGTCGGGGTGAAAAACTGTTTTTT. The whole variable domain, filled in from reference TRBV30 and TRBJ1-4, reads SQTIHQWPATLVQPVGSPLSLECTVEGTSNPNLYWYRQAAGRGLQLLFYSVGIGQISSEVPQNLSASRPQDRQFILSSKKLLLSDSGFYLCAWTPGGRGEKLFFGSGTQLSVL.

The CDR3 DNA reads TGTGCCAGCAGCTTAGCTCTGGGGTCACCCCTCCACTTT. This sequence encodes CASSLALGSPLHF. V and J are TRBV7-2 and TRBJ1-6; D is unresolved. This CDR3 comprises 13 residues. V lost 0 bases and J 10 bases, leaving 7 bases between the germline ends. CDR1 is SGHTA, CDR2 FQGNSA, per germline.

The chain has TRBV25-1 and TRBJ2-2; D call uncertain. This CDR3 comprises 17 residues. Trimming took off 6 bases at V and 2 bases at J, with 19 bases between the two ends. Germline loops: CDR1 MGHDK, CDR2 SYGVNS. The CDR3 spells CASSRWNPGLNTGELFF. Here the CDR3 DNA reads TGTGCCAGCAGCAGATGGAATCCTGGCCTAAACACCGGGGAGCTGTTTTTT. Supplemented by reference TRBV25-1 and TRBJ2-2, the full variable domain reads EADIYQTPRYLVIGTGKKITLECSQTMGHDKMYWYQQDPGMELHLIHYSYGVNSTEKGDLSSESTVSRIRTEHFPLTLESARPSHTSQYLCASSRWNPGLNTGELFFGEGSRLTVL.

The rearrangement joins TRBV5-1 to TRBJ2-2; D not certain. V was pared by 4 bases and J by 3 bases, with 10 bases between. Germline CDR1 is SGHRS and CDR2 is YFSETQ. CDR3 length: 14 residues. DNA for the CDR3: TGCGCCAGCAGCGTGGCAAGAGACACCGGGGAGCTGTTTTTT. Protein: CASSVARDTGELFF.

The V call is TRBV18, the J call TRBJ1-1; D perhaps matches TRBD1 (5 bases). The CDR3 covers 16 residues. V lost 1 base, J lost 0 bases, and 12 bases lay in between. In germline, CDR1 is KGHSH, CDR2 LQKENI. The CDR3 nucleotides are TGTGCCAGCTCACCACTCGGGGCGAGATTGAACACTGAAGCTTTCTTT. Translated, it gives CASSPLGARLNTEAFF.

CDR3: CASSSLQGATGELFF. In DNA, the CDR3 is TGTGCCAGCAGCTCCCTACAGGGGGCCACCGGGGAGCTGTTTTTT. The V gene is TRBV11-1, the J gene TRBJ2-2; 9 bases are a match to TRBD1. Losses at the gene ends were 4 bases for V and 4 bases for J; bases not matched to a gene: 4. CDR1 and CDR2 from the germline V gene are SGHAT and FQDESV (reference sequence). The CDR3 runs 15 residues.

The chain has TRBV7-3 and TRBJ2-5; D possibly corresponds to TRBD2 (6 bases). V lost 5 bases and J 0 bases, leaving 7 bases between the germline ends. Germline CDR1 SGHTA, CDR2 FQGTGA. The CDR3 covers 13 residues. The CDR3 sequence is CASSRGYQETQYF. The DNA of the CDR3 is TGTGCCAGCAGCCGGGGGTACCAAGAGACCCAGTACTTC.

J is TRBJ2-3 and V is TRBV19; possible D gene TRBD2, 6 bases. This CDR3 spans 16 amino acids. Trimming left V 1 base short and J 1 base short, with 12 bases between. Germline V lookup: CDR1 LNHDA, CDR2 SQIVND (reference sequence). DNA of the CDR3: TGTGCCAGTAGTATAGTTGGAGGGGTTGGCACAGATACGCAGTATTTT. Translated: CASSIVGGVGTDTQYF.

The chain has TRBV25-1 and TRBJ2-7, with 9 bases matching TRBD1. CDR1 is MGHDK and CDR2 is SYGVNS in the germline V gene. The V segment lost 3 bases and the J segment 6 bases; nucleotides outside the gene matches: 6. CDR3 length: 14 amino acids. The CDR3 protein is CASSDPTGGSEQYF. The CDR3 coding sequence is TGTGCCAGCAGTGATCCCACAGGGGGCAGCGAGCAGTACTTC.